The present T cell receptor (beta chain) was sequenced within a study of T cell repertoires in cytomegalovirus infection. Study-level information: Public TCR beta signatures were indicative of both CMV infection and a matching HLA type. General study points: The cumulative frequency of public TCR beta families identified carriers of CMV plus the relevant HLA. The study found HLA-C-restricted CMV-specific TCR beta clonotypes dominating the ex vivo response.

Per germline, CDR1 SEHNR and CDR2 FQNEAQ (reference sequence). This CDR3 contains 10 residues. V was trimmed by 11 bases and J by 5 bases, leaving 9 bases between them. This clonotype was counted many times. Its specificity is not known. TCRdb processed the reads anew with MiXCR; each CDR3 protein has one entry. The sample has approximately 500,000 distinct CDR3 sequences; more than 30% are singletons. The receptor comes from a human donor in good health (CMV status not recorded). Some clones in this sample may be carry-over from other donors' samples. The chain combines TRBV7-9 with TRBJ1-1; D is possibly TRBD1 (6 bases). Sample: cultured PBMCs, taken from culture after CMV antigen stimulation. In DNA form, the CDR3 reads TGTGCCGAAAGGGGGACTGAAGCTTTCTTT. Its translation is CAERGTEAFF.